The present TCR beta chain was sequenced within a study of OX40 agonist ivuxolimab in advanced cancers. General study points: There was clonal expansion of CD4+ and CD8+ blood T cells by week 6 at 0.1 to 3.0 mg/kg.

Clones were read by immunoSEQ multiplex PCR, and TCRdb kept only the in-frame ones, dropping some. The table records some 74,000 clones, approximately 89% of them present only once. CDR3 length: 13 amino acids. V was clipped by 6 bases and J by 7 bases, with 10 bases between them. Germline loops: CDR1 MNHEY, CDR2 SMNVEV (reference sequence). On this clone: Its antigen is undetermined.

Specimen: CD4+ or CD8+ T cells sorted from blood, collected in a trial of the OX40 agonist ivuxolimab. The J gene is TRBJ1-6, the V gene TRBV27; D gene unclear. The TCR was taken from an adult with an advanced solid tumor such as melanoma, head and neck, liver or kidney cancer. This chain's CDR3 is CASRLRPNSPLHF. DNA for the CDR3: TGTGCCAGCAGACTCCGACCCAATTCACCCCTCCACTTT.